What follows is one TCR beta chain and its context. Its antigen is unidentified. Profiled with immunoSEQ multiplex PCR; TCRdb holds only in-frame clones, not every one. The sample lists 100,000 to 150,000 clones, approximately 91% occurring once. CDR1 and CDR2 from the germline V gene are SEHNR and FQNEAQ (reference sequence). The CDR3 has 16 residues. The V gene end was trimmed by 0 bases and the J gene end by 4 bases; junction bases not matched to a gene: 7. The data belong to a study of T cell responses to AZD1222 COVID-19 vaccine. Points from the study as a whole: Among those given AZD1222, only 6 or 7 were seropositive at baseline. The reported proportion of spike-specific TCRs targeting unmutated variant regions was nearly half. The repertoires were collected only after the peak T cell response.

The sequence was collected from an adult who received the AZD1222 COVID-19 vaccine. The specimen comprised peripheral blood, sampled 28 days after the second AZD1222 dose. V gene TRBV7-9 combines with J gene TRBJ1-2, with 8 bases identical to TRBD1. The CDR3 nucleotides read TGTGCCAGCAGCTTAGCGTCAGGACAGGGAGTCTATGGCTACACCTTC. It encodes CASSLASGQGVYGYTF.